This T cell receptor beta chain was retrieved from a study of blood T cell repertoires in COVID-19. Study summary: The United States, Italy and Spain were the sources of the acute and convalescent COVID-19 samples.

Germline V gene sequence: CDR1 SGDLS, CDR2 YYNGEE. CDR3 size: 14 residues. The V gene lost 4 bases and the J gene lost 1 base, with 6 bases spanning the gap. Per the study methods: Reference gene primer amplification gave nucleated cell count estimates. Data came from immunoSEQ multiplex PCR; TCRdb stores just in-frame clones and leaves some out. V and J calls and clone size are copied from that table; D and trimming were computed from the DNA. In the table there are 150,000 to 200,000 clones, 84% of which are singletons. The genes are TRBV9 and TRBJ2-6; no firm D call. The receptor was isolated from a man younger than 30 with active or convalescent COVID-19. Sequenced material: peripheral blood. This CDR3 is CASSPVSGANVLTF. The CDR3 coding sequence is TGTGCCAGCAGCCCGGTTTCTGGGGCCAACGTCCTGACTTTC.